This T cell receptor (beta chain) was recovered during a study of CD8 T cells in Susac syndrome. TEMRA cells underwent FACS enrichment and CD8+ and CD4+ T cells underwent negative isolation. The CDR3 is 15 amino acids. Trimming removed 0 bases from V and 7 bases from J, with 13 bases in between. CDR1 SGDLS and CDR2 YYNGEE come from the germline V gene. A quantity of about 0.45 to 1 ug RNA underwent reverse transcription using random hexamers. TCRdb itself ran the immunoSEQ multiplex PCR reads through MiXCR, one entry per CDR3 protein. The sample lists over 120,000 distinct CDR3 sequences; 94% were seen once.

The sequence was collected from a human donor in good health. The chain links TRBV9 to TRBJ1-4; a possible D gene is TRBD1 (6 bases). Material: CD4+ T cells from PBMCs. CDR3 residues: CASSVGGHGSEKLFF. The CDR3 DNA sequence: TGTGCCAGCAGCGTAGGGGGACACGGGAGTGAAAAACTGTTTTTT.